Sequencing of this T cell receptor beta chain was carried out in a study of shared T cell receptors in the human thymus. The repertoire was sequenced with immunoSEQ multiplex PCR; TCRdb's copy has only in-frame clones and lacks some. Of 500,000 to 750,000 clones in the sample, around nine tenths are singletons; the top ten hold 0.01%. CDR3 length: 14 residues. The germline V and J ends were trimmed by 7 bases and 2 bases, with 16 bases remaining between them. Germline V gives CDR1 SGHRS, CDR2 YFSETQ. Separately, the same data were catalogued under a study of human thymus T cells. That source adds: Healthy Finnish infants having corrective surgery for congenital heart defects served as donors. The thymus tissue came from resections taken during corrective heart surgery.

The TCR sequence derives from a boy younger than two with a congenital heart defect. Input material: thymocytes. The chain is built from TRBV5-1 and TRBJ2-7; D is possibly TRBD2 (6 bases). DNA of the CDR3: TGCGCCAGCTCGACCGGGACTCGAGCCTACGAGCAGTACTTC. Its translation: CASSTGTRAYEQYF.